One and the same sample provided the 32 T cell receptor beta chains below, sequenced in a study of blood T cell repertoires in COVID-19. Sequencing was performed with immunoSEQ multiplex PCR; in TCRdb, only in-frame clones are kept and a portion is missing. The sample records over 130,000 clones, roughly 80% being singletons. Sequenced material: PBMCs or T cells enriched from blood (not recorded which). These receptors all come from a woman under 30 who had been exposed to COVID-19.

This chain connects TRBV6-4 to TRBJ2-2; tentative D call: TRBD2 (5 bases). The ends were cut back, 4 bases at V and 4 bases at J, with 10 bases in the middle. Germline CDR1 reads MRHNA; CDR2 reads SNTAGT. This CDR3 is built from 14 residues. The CDR3 DNA follows: TGTGCCAGCAGTGTTCTCCGGGGCACCGGGGAGCTGTTTTTT. This codes for CASSVLRGTGELFF.

The rearrangement links TRBV5-1 to TRBJ2-2, with 7 nucleotides matching TRBD2. The V gene's germline CDR1 is SGHRS and CDR2 YFSETQ. The CDR3 length is 16 residues. Trimming took 3 bases from V and 3 from J; bases not matched to a gene: 8. The CDR3 spells CASSSHGGGDTGELFF. For the CDR3, the DNA is TGCGCCAGCAGCTCTCATGGCGGGGGTGACACCGGGGAGCTGTTTTTT.

The chain joins TRBV6-5 to TRBJ1-1; a weak D match, TRBD1 (6 bases). Per germline, CDR1 MNHEY and CDR2 SVGAGI. V gave up 6 bases and J gave up 4 bases, with 15 bases separating them. The length of the CDR3 is 14 residues. CDR3 in amino acids: CASRNRARGTEAFF. The CDR3 nucleotides are TGTGCCAGCAGAAACAGGGCCCGGGGCACTGAAGCTTTCTTT.

This chain joins TRBV24-1 and TRBJ2-7; D remains ambiguous. Trimming removed 9 bases at V and 1 base at J, with 9 bases between. The CDR3 runs 12 residues. The germline gives CDR1 KGHDR, CDR2 SFDVKD. The CDR3 is CATPPFSYEQYF. As DNA, the CDR3 is TGTGCCACCCCCCCCTTTTCCTACGAGCAGTACTTC.

The chain couples TRBV7-9 to TRBJ1-6, with a tentative D call TRBD1 (5 bases). V was shortened by 3 bases and J by 13 bases, with 7 bases between the two germline ends. This CDR3 spans 11 amino acids. The germline V gene has CDR1 SEHNR and CDR2 FQNEAQ (reference sequence). This CDR3 reads CASSLGGPLHF. CDR3 nucleotide sequence: TGTGCCAGCAGCTTGGGGGGGCCCCTCCACTTT.

V gene TRBV5-1 combines with J gene TRBJ1-1, with 7 positions matching TRBD1. Germline V gene lookup returns CDR1 SGHRS and CDR2 YFSETQ. J gave up 3 bases and V 1 base, and 3 bases lay outside the gene matches. This CDR3 is 14 amino acids long. The CDR3 loop reads CASSLTGVYTEAFF. CDR3 sequence (DNA): TGCGCCAGCAGCTTGACAGGGGTGTACACTGAAGCTTTCTTT.

This clone was observed a single time. This chain uses TRBV11-2 with TRBJ2-1; 7 bases are shared with TRBD2. The CDR3 has 15 amino acids. Trimming removed 4 bases from V and 4 bases from J; junction bases left unmatched: 7. Germline-derived CDR1 and CDR2 are SGHAT and FQNNGV. The CDR3 region is CASSSRLAVYNEQFF. CDR3 nucleotides: TGTGCCAGCAGCTCGCGCCTAGCGGTTTACAATGAGCAGTTCTTC.

The chain is built from TRBV18 and TRBJ1-5; D possibly corresponds to TRBD1 (5 bases). V lost 3 bases and J lost 1, with 10 bases in between. Germline CDR1 KGHSH, CDR2 LQKENI. CDR3 length: 15 amino acids. The CDR3 loop reads CASSPGGESNQPQHF. CDR3 coding DNA: TGTGCCAGCTCACCGGGGGGGGAGAGCAATCAGCCCCAGCATTTT.

This chain connects TRBV19 to TRBJ1-1, with D possibly matching TRBD1 (5 bases). Germline lookup yields CDR1 LNHDA and CDR2 SQIVND (reference sequence). The ends were cut back, 2 bases at V and 4 bases at J, with 11 bases in the middle. This CDR3 contains 14 residues. The CDR3, as DNA: TGTGCCAGTAGTATAAGAGGGAGGGGCACTGAAGCTTTCTTT. Translation gives CASSIRGRGTEAFF.

The CDR3 loop reads CATSALDWGSSGRDEQFF. CDR3 nucleotide sequence: TGTGCCACCAGTGCCCTAGACTGGGGTAGTAGCGGGAGGGATGAGCAGTTCTTC. The chain combines TRBV24-1 with TRBJ2-1, with 11 bases that match TRBD2. The CDR3 consists of 18 residues. V gave up 5 bases and J gave up 8 bases; unmatched junction bases: 16. Germline assignment: CDR1 KGHDR and CDR2 SFDVKD.

This chain joins TRBV6-6 and TRBJ2-5; perhaps TRBD2 as D (5 bases). The V gene lost 0 bases and the J gene lost 1 base, with 9 bases spanning the gap. From germline, CDR1 is MNHNY and CDR2 SVGAGI (reference sequence). The CDR3 runs to 15 residues. CDR3 coding DNA: TGTGCCAGCAGTTACTCTTTAACTAGCCAAGAGACCCAGTACTTC. Translation gives CASSYSLTSQETQYF.

The chain links TRBV25-1 to TRBJ2-3; 11 nucleotides agree with TRBD2. Losses at the gene ends were 5 bases for V and 4 bases for J; bases not matched to a gene: 5. The CDR3 length is 15 residues. Per the germline V gene, CDR1 is MGHDK and CDR2 is SYGVNS. Here the CDR3 DNA reads TGTGCCAGCAGTTTTAGCGGGAGGGCCGCAGATACGCAGTATTTT. This translates into CASSFSGRAADTQYF. Drawing the rest from reference TRBV25-1 and TRBJ2-3, the complete variable domain is EADIYQTPRYLVIGTGKKITLECSQTMGHDKMYWYQQDPGMELHLIHYSYGVNSTEKGDLSSESTVSRIRTEHFPLTLESARPSHTSQYLCASSFSGRAADTQYFGPGTRLTVL.

CDR3 sequence reads: CASSLGQVRGYTF. The CDR3 coding sequence is TGTGCCAGCAGCTTGGGACAGGTGCGTGGCTACACCTTC. The gene calls are TRBV5-4 and TRBJ1-2; D is perhaps TRBD1 (6 bases). The germline V gene has CDR1 SGHNT and CDR2 YYREEE (reference sequence). The CDR3 has 13 amino acids. Trimming removed 0 bases at V and 7 bases at J, with 10 bases between.

V is TRBV19 and J is TRBJ1-4, with TRBD1 matching over 9 bases. The CDR3 length is 14 residues. V lost 2 bases to trimming and J lost 6 bases; unmatched junction nucleotides: 1. Germline V CDR1 and CDR2: LNHDA, SQIVND (reference sequence). CDR3 in amino acids: CASSIRTGDEKLFF. Here the CDR3 DNA reads TGTGCCAGTAGTATAAGGACAGGGGATGAAAAACTGTTTTTT.

The chain is built from TRBV28 and TRBJ1-3; 7 bases map to TRBD1. Germline V gene lookup returns CDR1 MDHEN and CDR2 SYDVKM. V lost 8 bases to trimming and J lost 0 bases; unmatched junction nucleotides: 16. The CDR3 length is 18 residues. The CDR3 sequence: CASLRPRNRGRSGNTIYF. The CDR3 DNA is TGTGCCAGCCTAAGACCCCGGAACAGGGGCCGCTCTGGAAACACCATATATTTT.

This clone was recorded only once. V and J are TRBV30 and TRBJ2-7, with 9 bases that match TRBD1. Germline CDR1 is GTSNPN and CDR2 is SVGIG (reference sequence). The ends lost 5 bases at V and 3 bases at J; junction bases unmatched: 8. The CDR3 has 14 residues. CDR3 nucleotides: TGTGCCTGGCACCCGGGACAGGGATACTACGAGCAGTACTTC. This codes for CAWHPGQGYYEQYF.

This chain links TRBV6-1 with TRBJ1-4; D not resolved. CDR3 length: 14 amino acids. Trimming shortened V by 0 bases and J by 10 bases, and 12 bases separated the two germline ends. Germline V gene lookup returns CDR1 MNHNS and CDR2 SASEGT. DNA of the CDR3: TGTGCCAGCAGTGAAGCGAAGACACCCATAAAACTGTTTTTT. Translated: CASSEAKTPIKLFF.

V usage is TRBV10-2 and J usage is TRBJ1-5, with TRBD1 as a possible D gene (6 bases). V was pared by 10 bases and J by 2 bases, with 12 bases between. CDR1 is WSHSY, CDR2 SAAADI, per germline. The CDR3 length is 13 residues. CDR3 nucleotide sequence: TGCGCCACACAACAGGGAGGCAATCAGCCCCAGCATTTT. Translating it yields CATQQGGNQPQHF.

The chain employs TRBV7-7 and TRBJ2-5; 11 nucleotides align to TRBD2. Germline V lookup: CDR1 SSHAT, CDR2 FNYEAQ (reference sequence). V lost 5 bases, J lost 4 bases, and 9 bases stayed unmatched. The CDR3 extends over 16 amino acids. The chain's CDR3 is CASSPTSGRELETQYF. The CDR3 region has the DNA TGTGCCAGCAGCCCCACTAGCGGGAGAGAATTAGAGACCCAGTACTTC.

CDR3 protein: CASGLSRDRSTNNEQFF. DNA for the CDR3: TGTGCTAGTGGTTTGTCCCGGGACAGGAGCACCAACAATGAGCAGTTCTTC. The rearrangement links TRBV12-5 to TRBJ2-1; TRBD1 agrees at 8 bases. There are 17 residues in the CDR3. Trimming at V came to 2 bases and at J to 5 bases, leaving 11 bases not matched to a gene. Germline CDR1 is LGHNT and CDR2 is FRNRAP.

This chain joins TRBV5-6 and TRBJ2-1; TRBD1 might be the D (6 bases). Germline CDR1 and CDR2: SGHDT and YYEEEE. The germline V and J ends were trimmed by 6 bases and 4 bases, with 23 bases remaining between them. The length of the CDR3 is 17 residues. CDR3 in amino acids: CASTLSPTGIGYNEQFF. CDR3 in DNA: TGTGCCAGCACCTTAAGCCCTACAGGGATTGGGTACAATGAGCAGTTCTTC.

J is TRBJ1-5 and V is TRBV28; D unresolved. With 3 bases removed from V and 4 bases from J, the gap between germline ends came to 10 bases. The CDR3 runs to 14 residues. Germline CDR1 MDHEN, CDR2 SYDVKM. The CDR3 DNA reads TGTGCCAGCAGTTTGCACGTACAGAATCAGCCCCAGCATTTT. It is translated as CASSLHVQNQPQHF.

The chain has TRBV6-2 or TRBV6-3 and TRBJ2-3; D is unresolved. Looked up from germline, CDR1 is MNHEY and CDR2 is SVGEGT. The CDR3 is 15 residues long. Trimming cost V 4 bases and J 3 bases, with 14 bases left between them. CDR3 DNA: TGTGCCAGCAGTTTTGCAGGCTTAAGGACAGATACGCAGTATTTT. Its translation is CASSFAGLRTDTQYF.

This clone was seen a single time. The V gene is TRBV7-3, the J gene TRBJ1-1; 12 positions match TRBD1. Germline CDR1 reads SGHTA; CDR2 reads FQGTGA. The CDR3 length is 15 residues. With 6 bases clipped from V and 5 bases from J, the junction kept 7 bases outside the gene matches. The chain's CDR3 is CASSLPGQGATEAFF. CDR3 nucleotide sequence: TGTGCCAGCAGTCTACCGGGACAGGGGGCGACTGAAGCTTTCTTT.

CDR3 DNA: TGTGCCTGGGGGACAGGGGGCAGCGGTGAAAAACTGTTTTTT. Protein product: CAWGTGGSGEKLFF. J is TRBJ1-4 and V is TRBV30, with 12 bases lining up with TRBD1. The CDR3 length is 14 residues. J was trimmed by 7 bases and V by 5 bases; bases with no gene match: 5. The germline V gene encodes CDR1 GTSNPN and CDR2 SVGIG (reference sequence). Full variable domain (remainder filled in from reference TRBV30 and TRBJ1-4): SQTIHQWPATLVQPVGSPLSLECTVEGTSNPNLYWYRQAAGRGLQLLFYSVGIGQISSEVPQNLSASRPQDRQFILSSKKLLLSDSGFYLCAWGTGGSGEKLFFGSGTQLSVL.

The chain links TRBV5-1 to TRBJ2-1, with 8 positions matching TRBD2. This CDR3 contains 15 residues. V trimming: 0 bases; J trimming: 7 bases; junction bases outside the gene matches: 6. From germline, CDR1 is SGHRS and CDR2 YFSETQ. For the CDR3, the DNA is TGCGCCAGCAGCTTGGATGGGACTAGTCCGAATGAGCAGTTCTTC. Translation: CASSLDGTSPNEQFF.

The chain combines TRBV28 with TRBJ1-4; the D is unclear. Germline V lookup: CDR1 MDHEN, CDR2 SYDVKM. This CDR3 comprises 15 residues. The germline V and J ends were trimmed by 3 bases and 4 bases, with 12 bases remaining between them. The CDR3 nucleotides read TGTGCCAGCAGTTTGTTGAGAGGTCTTAATGAAAAACTGTTTTTT. Translation gives CASSLLRGLNEKLFF.

The V call is TRBV7-9, the J call TRBJ1-2, with 10 bases that match TRBD1. The V and J ends lost 4 bases and 3 bases, in that order; junction bases with no gene match: 5. The CDR3 is made up of 15 amino acids. Germline V gene lookup returns CDR1 SEHNR and CDR2 FQNEAQ (reference sequence). This chain's CDR3 is CASSSRDRGDYGYTF. The CDR3 region has the DNA TGTGCCAGCAGCTCCCGGGACAGGGGTGACTATGGCTACACCTTC. Based on the CDR3 plus reference TRBV7-9 and TRBJ1-2, the full variable domain is DTGVSQNPRHKITKRGQNVTFRCDPISEHNRLYWYRQTLGQGPEFLTYFQNEAQLEKSRLLSDRFSAERPKGSFSTLEIQRTEQGDSAMYLCASSSRDRGDYGYTFGSGTRLTVV.

A single count supports this clone. The chain employs TRBV27 and TRBJ2-7, with TRBD1 matching over 7 bases. The CDR3 is 18 residues long. Unmatched junction bases numbered 11, after V lost 0 bases and J lost 0 bases. Germline V CDR1 and CDR2: MNHEY, SMNVEV (reference sequence). The CDR3 is CASSLSGLDRVLSYEQYF. For the CDR3, the DNA is TGTGCCAGCAGTTTATCGGGGCTCGACAGGGTTCTCTCCTACGAGCAGTACTTC.

This clone appeared once. This chain uses TRBV7-9 with TRBJ1-1; D uncertain. Germline values: CDR1 SEHNR, CDR2 FQNEAQ (reference sequence). The CDR3 is 13 amino acids. The ends were cut back, 5 bases at V and 4 bases at J, with 11 bases in the middle. CDR3 bases: TGTGCCAGCAGCCCAGAGGGAGCCACTGAAGCTTTCTTT. Translating it yields CASSPEGATEAFF.

The chain is built from TRBV4-2 and TRBJ2-5; 7 bases are shared with TRBD2. Germline V lookup: CDR1 LGHNA, CDR2 YNFKEQ. This CDR3 contains 15 residues. After removal of 4 bases from V and 5 bases from J, the junction contained 10 bases not matched to a gene. Here the CDR3 reads CASSLGLGGEETQYF. The CDR3, as DNA: TGTGCCAGCAGCCTCGGACTAGGAGGCGAGGAGACCCAGTACTTC.

The rearrangement joins TRBV24-1 to TRBJ1-5; 8 bases fit TRBD1. CDR3 length: 16 residues. J gave up 2 bases and V 4 bases, and 6 bases lay outside the gene matches. Germline V gene data show CDR1 as KGHDR and CDR2 as SFDVKD. DNA of the CDR3: TGTGCCACCAGTGACTCCGGGACAGGAGGCAATCAGCCCCAGCATTTT. Protein sequence: CATSDSGTGGNQPQHF.